The 5 T cell receptor beta chains reported below all come from one sample, sequenced in a study of blood T cell repertoires in COVID-19. Using immunoSEQ multiplex PCR, the repertoire was profiled, and TCRdb retains in-frame clones only, with some absent. The sample carries under 250,000 clones, roughly 88% recorded once. Sequencing was carried out using PBMCs or T cells enriched from blood (not recorded which). The receptors stem from a woman aged 25-40 years who had been exposed to COVID-19.

The chain carries TRBV28 and TRBJ1-4, with D hard to call. The CDR3 length is 14 residues. The V gene's germline CDR1 is MDHEN and CDR2 SYDVKM. Trimming removed 5 bases from V and 9 bases from J, with 16 bases in between. The CDR3 region is CASSPRFQPQKLFF. The CDR3 bases are TGTGCCAGCAGTCCCAGGTTCCAACCTCAAAAACTGTTTTTT. The full variable domain, with the rest looked up from reference TRBV28 and TRBJ1-4, is DVKVTQSSRYLVKRTGEKVFLECVQDMDHENMFWYRQDPGLGLRLIYFSYDVKMKEKGDIPEGYSVSREKKERFSLILESASTNQTSMYLCASSPRFQPQKLFFGSGTQLSVL.

The chain recombines TRBV19 with TRBJ1-1; weak D call: TRBD1 (5 bases). Germline V gene lookup returns CDR1 LNHDA and CDR2 SQIVND (reference sequence). This CDR3 is built from 15 residues. Trimming pared 5 bases from V and 5 bases from J, leaving 18 bases between. CDR3 amino acids: CASSHLTGKGTEAFF. The CDR3 coding sequence is TGTGCCAGTAGTCATCTTACAGGTAAGGGAACTGAAGCTTTCTTT.

This clone was counted between two and nine times. The sample contains more than one DNA sequence encoding this CDR3. V and J are TRBV6-5 and TRBJ1-1; 8 bases are shared with TRBD1. CDR1 and CDR2 (germline): MNHEY, SVGAGI. This CDR3 is built from 12 residues. With 8 bases clipped from V and 5 bases from J, the junction kept 4 bases outside the gene matches. The CDR3 region is CASSRGRTEAFF. The CDR3 DNA follows: TGTGCCAGCTCCAGGGGGCGGACTGAAGCTTTCTTT.

This clone was detected once. The chain is built from TRBV24-1 and TRBJ2-7; 10 nucleotides match TRBD1. The V gene end was trimmed by 5 bases and the J gene end by 0 bases; junction bases not matched to a gene: 0. Germline V gives CDR1 KGHDR, CDR2 SFDVKD. The CDR3 is 14 amino acids. The CDR3 protein is CATSGTGGSYEQYF. CDR3 nucleotide sequence: TGTGCCACCAGTGGGACAGGGGGCTCCTACGAGCAGTACTTC.

The V and J genes are TRBV5-1 and TRBJ2-5; the match to TRBD1 covers 7 bases. The germline CDR1 and CDR2 sequences are SGHRS and YFSETQ. The CDR3 is 14 amino acids. V gave up 4 bases and J gave up 1 base; unmatched junction bases: 4. The CDR3 coding sequence is TGCGCCAGCAGCCCTGGGACAGCCCAAGAGACCCAGTACTTC. Protein product: CASSPGTAQETQYF.